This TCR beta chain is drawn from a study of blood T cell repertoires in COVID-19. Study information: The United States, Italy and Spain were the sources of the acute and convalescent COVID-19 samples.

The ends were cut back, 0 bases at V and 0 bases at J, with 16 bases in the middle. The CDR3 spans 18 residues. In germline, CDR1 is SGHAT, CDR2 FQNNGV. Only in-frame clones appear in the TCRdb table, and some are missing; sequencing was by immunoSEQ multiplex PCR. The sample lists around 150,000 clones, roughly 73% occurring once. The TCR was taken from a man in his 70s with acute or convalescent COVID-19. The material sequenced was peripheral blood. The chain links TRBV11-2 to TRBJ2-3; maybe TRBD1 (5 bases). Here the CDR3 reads CASSLDQGRLTSTDTQYF. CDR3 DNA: TGTGCCAGCAGCTTAGATCAGGGCAGGCTTACTAGCACAGATACGCAGTATTTT. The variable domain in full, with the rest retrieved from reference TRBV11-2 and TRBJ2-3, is EAGVAQSPRYKIIEKRQSVAFWCNPISGHATLYWYQQILGQGPKLLIQFQNNGVVDDSQLPKDRFSAERLKGVDSTLKIQPAKLEDSAVYLCASSLDQGRLTSTDTQYFGPGTRLTVL.